A single sample is the source of the 19 T cell receptor beta chains below, sequenced in a study of CD8+ T cells in alopecia areata. Sequencing used cDNA as its template, made by extracting RNA and reverse transcribing it. Here immunoSEQ multiplex PCR was the method, and the copy in TCRdb shows in-frame clones only, minus some. The sample records fewer than 250,000 clones, around two fifths being singletons. Sample treatment: oral pan-JAK inhibitor, 5-10 mg twice daily. The sequences come from CD4+ T cells sorted from blood, collected between weeks 30 and 35, from a patient treated with tofacitinib. These receptors all stem from a human donor with alopecia areata.

V gene TRBV2 combines with J gene TRBJ1-5; 7 positions agree with TRBD1. Germline V gene lookup returns CDR1 SNHLY and CDR2 FYNNEI. CDR3 length: 15 residues. V was clipped by 7 bases and J by 3 bases; unmatched bases: 9. The CDR3 DNA sequence: TGTGCCAGCACCACCGGACAGGCGAACAATCAGCCCCAGCATTTT. The encoded protein is CASTTGQANNQPQHF.

A few counts support this clone. The chain recombines TRBV6-6 with TRBJ2-1, with no clear D. This CDR3 is 15 amino acids long. The germline V and J ends were trimmed by 8 bases and 8 bases, with 22 bases remaining between them. The germline V gene encodes CDR1 MNHNY and CDR2 SVGAGI (reference sequence). This chain's CDR3 is CASRLSKLDDDEQFF. The CDR3, as DNA: TGTGCCAGCCGGCTTAGCAAGTTGGATGACGATGAGCAGTTCTTC.

This clone was seen more than once but under ten times. The chain couples TRBV6-5 to TRBJ2-7; D is unclear. Deletions cut 1 base from V and 0 bases from J, with 10 bases between. The germline V gene encodes CDR1 MNHEY and CDR2 SVGAGI. This CDR3 has 15 amino acids. The CDR3 nucleotides are TGTGCCAGCAGTTACTACGTGGGGATCTCCTACGAGCAGTACTTC. It yields the protein CASSYYVGISYEQYF.

The rearrangement links TRBV29-1 to TRBJ2-1, with a weak D call TRBD1 (6 bases). The CDR3 sequence is 13 residues long. The ends were cut back, 4 bases at V and 4 bases at J, with 11 bases in the middle. Germline CDR1 reads SQVTM; CDR2 reads ANQGSEA. The CDR3 nucleotides read TGCAGCGTTGCCGCAGACAGGTACAATGAGCAGTTCTTC. Translation gives CSVAADRYNEQFF.

In its sample, this clone was seen once. The chain links TRBV2 to TRBJ2-1; 10 bases line up with TRBD2. This CDR3 is built from 14 residues. V lost 6 bases to trimming and J lost 7 bases; unmatched junction nucleotides: 6. From germline, CDR1 is SNHLY and CDR2 FYNNEI. The CDR3 nucleotides read TGTGCCAGCAGGGGGGCTAGCGGGAGAAATGAGCAGTTCTTC. It specifies CASRGASGRNEQFF.

The chain employs TRBV29-1 and TRBJ2-3; D gene uncertain. From germline, CDR1 is SQVTM and CDR2 ANQGSEA. This CDR3 has 15 residues. V was trimmed by 6 bases and J by 4 bases, leaving 20 bases between them. The CDR3 nucleotides read TGCAGCGTGCCAGATAAGGGATATTTCCCAGATACGCAGTATTTT. Residues: CSVPDKGYFPDTQYF.

The genes are TRBV5-4 and TRBJ2-3; TRBD2 aligns across 9 bases. Per the germline V gene, CDR1 is SGHNT and CDR2 is YYREEE (reference sequence). V dropped 1 base and J dropped 6; count of bases not matched to a gene: 9. CDR3 size: 16 residues. CDR3 DNA sequence: TGTGCCAGCAGCTTGTACGAGGGCGGGAGGGCCGATACGCAGTATTTT. It is translated as CASSLYEGGRADTQYF.

The CDR3 nucleotides read TGTGCCTGGAGTGTAGGCCCAGGGGCAGATACGCAGTATTTT. This gives the protein CAWSVGPGADTQYF. V gene TRBV30 combines with J gene TRBJ2-3; D is perhaps TRBD1 (6 bases). CDR1 and CDR2 from the germline V gene are GTSNPN and SVGIG (reference sequence). V lost 0 bases and J lost 4, with 11 bases in between. CDR3 length: 14 amino acids.

This chain connects TRBV30 to TRBJ1-2; D is undetermined. Germline-derived CDR1 and CDR2 are GTSNPN and SVGIG (reference sequence). Deletions cut 1 base from V and 1 base from J, with 7 bases between. This CDR3 spans 13 amino acids. The CDR3 coding sequence is TGTGCCTGGAGTGGGACCGTTAACTATGGCTACACCTTC. This gives the protein CAWSGTVNYGYTF. The variable domain in full, completed from reference TRBV30 and TRBJ1-2, reads SQTIHQWPATLVQPVGSPLSLECTVEGTSNPNLYWYRQAAGRGLQLLFYSVGIGQISSEVPQNLSASRPQDRQFILSSKKLLLSDSGFYLCAWSGTVNYGYTFGSGTRLTVV.

In its sample, this clone was seen a few times. The chain is built from TRBV29-1 and TRBJ2-1, with D perhaps TRBD1 (6 bases). The CDR3 extends over 12 amino acids. V was shortened by 4 bases and J by 8 bases, with 12 bases between the two germline ends. Germline V CDR1 and CDR2: SQVTM, ANQGSEA. The CDR3 bases are TGCAGCGTTGCCTGGGGGCCGGATGAGCAGTTCTTC. This codes for CSVAWGPDEQFF.

The V and J genes are TRBV5-4 and TRBJ2-5; tentatively, D is TRBD1 (5 bases). This CDR3 comprises 16 residues. Germline assignment: CDR1 SGHNT and CDR2 YYREEE (reference sequence). Trimming took 2 bases from V and 1 from J, leaving 15 bases between them. The CDR3 nucleotides are TGTGCCAGCAGCTTAGGGGTCTTGGGCTTCCAAGAGACCCAGTACTTC. Encoded protein: CASSLGVLGFQETQYF.

This chain connects TRBV29-1 to TRBJ1-1, with D possibly TRBD1 on 6 matching bases. The CDR3 runs 13 residues. Trimming pared 8 bases from V and 6 bases from J, leaving 19 bases between. In germline, CDR1 is SQVTM, CDR2 ANQGSEA. CDR3 nucleotides: TGCAGCCCGTACAGGGTCTTAAGTCCTGAAGCTTTCTTT. Translation gives CSPYRVLSPEAFF.

V usage is TRBV2 and J usage is TRBJ1-2, with D possibly TRBD1 on 6 matching bases. The CDR3 consists of 11 residues. Germline assignment: CDR1 SNHLY and CDR2 FYNNEI. V lost 3 bases, J lost 7 bases, and 6 bases lay in between. CDR3 sequence: CASSETGGYTF. Written as DNA, the CDR3 is TGTGCCAGCAGTGAGACAGGTGGCTACACCTTC.

This clone was seen only a few times. This chain uses TRBV19 with TRBJ2-1; D not certain. Trimming took 3 bases from V and 1 from J, leaving 16 bases between them. This CDR3 comprises 17 residues. CDR1 and CDR2 from the germline V gene are LNHDA and SQIVND (reference sequence). The CDR3 sequence is CASSMSETRRSYNEQFF. Here the CDR3 DNA reads TGTGCCAGTAGTATGTCGGAGACGCGGCGATCCTACAATGAGCAGTTCTTC. Filled out from reference TRBV19 and TRBJ2-1, the complete variable domain reads DGGITQSPKYLFRKEGQNVTLSCEQNLNHDAMYWYRQDPGQGLRLIYYSQIVNDFQKGDIAEGYSVSREKKESFPLTVTSAQKNPTAFYLCASSMSETRRSYNEQFFGPGTRLTVL.

V is TRBV6-5 and J is TRBJ2-7; D unresolved. V was cut by 4 bases and J by 2 bases, with 15 bases left in between. This CDR3 is 15 amino acids long. Germline V CDR1 and CDR2: MNHEY, SVGAGI. The CDR3 bases are TGTGCCAGCAGTTTCCTACCATATGGGCCCTACGAGCAGTACTTC. It is translated as CASSFLPYGPYEQYF.

This clone was detected once. The rearrangement links TRBV2 to TRBJ2-7; 7 bases are a match to TRBD1. V trimming: 6 bases; J trimming: 7 bases; junction bases outside the gene matches: 15. The CDR3 loop spans 15 amino acids. Germline CDR1 SNHLY, CDR2 FYNNEI. Here the CDR3 reads CASRGTGTAYGEQYF. The CDR3 DNA follows: TGTGCCAGCAGGGGTACCGGGACAGCCTACGGGGAGCAGTACTTC.

The chain is built from TRBV25-1 and TRBJ2-1; D is perhaps TRBD2 (7 bases). V was clipped by 6 bases and J by 5 bases, with 14 bases between them. The CDR3 consists of 14 residues. The germline V gene encodes CDR1 MGHDK and CDR2 SYGVNS. CDR3 protein: CASRGLGGHNEQFF. The DNA of the CDR3 is TGTGCCAGCAGGGGCCTCGGGGGGCACAATGAGCAGTTCTTC.

The chain has TRBV7-8 and TRBJ2-3, with D unresolved. CDR1 is SGHVS and CDR2 is FQNEAQ in the germline V gene. V lost 1 base, J lost 0 bases, and 14 bases lay in between. The CDR3 runs to 17 residues. CDR3 sequence: CASSLGRAVISTDTQYF. CDR3 DNA sequence: TGTGCCAGCAGCTTAGGCCGCGCAGTAATAAGCACAGATACGCAGTATTTT. Variable domain in full (rest from reference TRBV7-8 and TRBJ2-3): GAGVSQSPRYKVAKRGQDVALRCDPISGHVSLFWYQQALGQGPEFLTYFQNEAQLDKSGLPSDRFFAERPEGSVSTLKIQRTQQEDSAVYLCASSLGRAVISTDTQYFGPGTRLTVL.

J is TRBJ1-4 and V is TRBV29-1; D unclear. Germline lookup yields CDR1 SQVTM and CDR2 ANQGSEA. The CDR3 has 13 amino acids. V was shortened by 4 bases and J by 5 bases, with 11 bases between the two germline ends. CDR3 DNA sequence: TGCAGCGTTGCTAGGACGTTGAATGAAAAACTGTTTTTT. It codes for CSVARTLNEKLFF.